This TCR beta chain originates from a study of CD8+ T cells in alopecia areata. Study context: The study gave treated patients oral tofacitinib at 5 to 10 mg twice daily.

The CDR3 length is 14 residues. Germline CDR1 reads SGHTA; CDR2 reads FQGNSA. Losses at the gene ends were 2 bases for V and 0 bases for J; bases not matched to a gene: 0. TCR sequencing used cDNA made by reverse transcription of extracted RNA. Only in-frame clones appear in the TCRdb table, and some are missing; sequencing was by immunoSEQ multiplex PCR. Of more than 95,000 clones listed, roughly two fifths are singletons. The origin of this receptor is a human donor with alopecia areata. Sequenced sample: CD4+ T cells sorted from blood. The chain employs TRBV7-2 and TRBJ2-7, with 8 positions matching TRBD1. The CDR3, as DNA: TGTGCCAGCAGCTTAACAGGGGGCTCCTACGAGCAGTACTTC. This gives the protein CASSLTGGSYEQYF. Looking up the rest from reference TRBV7-2 and TRBJ2-7 gives the full variable domain: GAGVSQSPSNKVTEKGKDVELRCDPISGHTALYWYRQSLGQGLEFLIYFQGNSAPDKSGLPSDRFSAERTGGSVSTLTIQRTQQEDSAVYLCASSLTGGSYEQYFGPGTRLTVT.